This T cell receptor beta chain was recorded in a study of OX40 agonist ivuxolimab in advanced cancers. Regarding the complete study: Ivuxolimab was a fully human IgG2 agonistic monoclonal antibody targeting the costimulatory receptor OX40 (CD134). Three dose-escalation patients achieved partial responses, one with hepatocellular carcinoma and two with cutaneous melanoma. Peripheral TCRbeta sequencing aimed to test whether ivuxolimab altered TCR sequence diversity and caused clonal T-cell expansion. Intravenous ivuxolimab was administered to patients every 2 weeks at six dose levels: 0.01, 0.1, 0.3, 1.5, 3 and 10 mg/kg. Prior anti-PD-1, anti-PD-L1 or anti-CTLA-4 therapy was permitted, and 40% of dose-escalation patients had received checkpoint inhibitors. The paper reports the monotherapy dose-escalation portion (N of about 52 patients) of the phase I ivuxolimab trial. Of the roughly 53 patients in dose escalation, approximately 20 had hepatocellular carcinoma, some 15 had melanoma, 9 had renal cell carcinoma and 9 had head and neck cancer. In the dose-escalation cohort, 65% to 85% of patients were male, and the mean age was 60 years with a range of about 23 to 79.

The CDR3 spans 15 residues, from the cysteine through the phenylalanine. CDR3 DNA only is kept here, 45 bases in frame from base 1. The germline V gene (reference sequence) sets CDR1 to WNHNN and CDR2 to SYGVQD. Relative to germline, V is 11 bases shorter and J is 8 bases shorter, with 25 bases between their ends. What the work shows at the level of the full study, not this receptor alone: Which antigens the clonally expanded peripheral T cells were specific for was not determined. Low levels of normalized T-cell clonal expansion were also shown by some nonresponding patients. After ivuxolimab, expanded clones were on average more numerous among CD8+ T cells than among CD4+ T cells. In partial responders in the 0.1-3.0 mg/kg groups, normalized peripheral clonal expansion was found to be among the lowest, especially among CD8+ T cells. Clonal expansion of both CD4+ and CD8+ blood T cells was observed from baseline to week 6 at doses 0.1 to 3.0 mg/kg.

The trial excluded patients who had a history of autoimmune disease or were on systemic immunosuppression. Peripheral blood for TCR sequencing was drawn from every dose cohort at baseline, at cycle 4 day 1 and at cycle 7 day 1. Samples were obtained from an open-label, multicenter, first-in-human phase I dose-escalation trial of ivuxolimab. Adults with locally advanced or metastatic melanoma, renal cell, hepatocellular, or head and neck squamous cell carcinoma were enrolled in the trial. CD4+ and CD8+ T cells were sorted separately from peripheral blood before TCR sequencing. As for this clone: Which antigen it targets is not known. Per-base qualities were not stored, and no clone one base away is much larger.

Genomic DNA was extracted from sorted cells for sequencing of the TCRbeta CDR3 region. The immunoSEQ Assay was used to sequence the TCRbeta CDR3 regions. Sourced from immuneACCESS, this table was stored by TCRdb with only in-frame sequences that have V and J called. A share of the clones is absent; for the studies checked, an unresolved V gene accounts for under half, and the remainder has no known explanation. The sample records about 50,000 clones, approximately 89% of which are singletons. Approximately 6% of the sample comes from the top ten. This clonotype originated in an adult with an advanced solid tumor such as melanoma, head and neck, liver or kidney cancer. The sequence is built from TRBV10-1 and TRBJ2-1; the D gene cannot be named for sure. This sample comprised CD4+ or CD8+ T cells sorted from blood, obtained in a trial of the OX40 agonist ivuxolimab. The CDR3: CAGRPRRKGSHEQFF. Here is the DNA: TGCGCCGGACGTCCGCGAAGGAAAGGGTCCCATGAGCAGTTCTTC.